This T cell receptor (beta chain) was sequenced during a study of control samples from healthy donors and cancer patients. Germline loops: CDR1 SGHNT, CDR2 YYREEE (reference sequence). The CDR3 covers 14 residues. V lost 0 bases and J 4 bases, leaving 10 bases between the germline ends. Clones were read by immunoSEQ multiplex PCR, and TCRdb kept only the in-frame ones, dropping some. The sample has 200,000 or so clones, around 94% seen once. This clone occurred once. V is TRBV5-4 and J is TRBJ1-2, with a weak D call TRBD1 (5 bases). This receptor was obtained from a man aged 50 or older in good health. Sequences were obtained from blood. The CDR3 protein is CASSLADSPYGYTF. The DNA of the CDR3 is TGTGCCAGCAGCTTGGCCGACAGTCCCTATGGCTACACCTTC.